These T cell receptor beta chains were read from a single sample in a study of vaccination effects on CD4 cells after COVID-19. What these receptors recognize is not known. The assay was immunoSEQ multiplex PCR, and TCRdb's table has in-frame clones only and misses some. Of about 33,000 clones in the sample, roughly four fifths are singletons; the top ten hold over 1.2%. The sequences come from CD4+ T cells from PBMCs cultured with HCoV-NL63 spike peptides, collected after COVID-19 vaccination. The receptor source for this set is a human donor who received a COVID-19 vaccine. Some clones in this sample may be carry-over from other donors' samples. The CDR3 runs from the conserved cysteine through the conserved F or W. Each record gives: D gene, clone size, J gene, V gene, CDR3 protein, CDR3 DNA. The D gene is left open where the match is weak. The size entry is marked missing in some rows and otherwise reads once, few, many or a size class.

d_gene: TRBD2; abundance: once; j_gene: TRBJ2-1; v_gene: TRBV24-1; CDR3aa: CATSDTGTSGGGRYNEQFF; CDR3nt: TGTGCCACCAGTGATACCGGGACTAGCGGGGGGGGACGATACAATGAGCAGTTCTTC
d_gene: -; abundance: once; j_gene: TRBJ1-5; v_gene: TRBV11-2; CDR3aa: CASSVGSDQPQHF; CDR3nt: TGTGCCAGCAGCGTCGGGAGTGATCAGCCCCAGCATTTT
d_gene: TRBD1; abundance: -; j_gene: TRBJ1-5; v_gene: TRBV5-1; CDR3aa: CASSLQGAPGQPQHF; CDR3nt: TGCGCCAGCAGCTTACAGGGGGCGCCAGGTCAGCCCCAGCATTTT
d_gene: -; abundance: -; j_gene: TRBJ1-1; v_gene: TRBV19; CDR3aa: CASSLKTGSTEAFF; CDR3nt: TGTGCCAGTAGTTTGAAAACGGGGAGCACTGAAGCTTTCTTT
d_gene: -; abundance: -; j_gene: TRBJ2-2; v_gene: TRBV30; CDR3aa: CAWSFGTGELFF; CDR3nt: TGTGCCTGGAGTTTTGGCACCGGGGAGCTGTTTTTT
d_gene: TRBD2; abundance: -; j_gene: TRBJ2-5; v_gene: TRBV3-1/TRBV3-2; CDR3aa: CASSHSGGAETQYF; CDR3nt: TGTGCCAGCAGCCATAGCGGGGGGGCCGAGACCCAGTACTTC
d_gene: -; abundance: -; j_gene: TRBJ2-2; v_gene: TRBV2; CDR3aa: CASSVISGSGELFF; CDR3nt: TGTGCCAGCAGTGTTATCTCAGGGTCCGGGGAGCTGTTTTTT
d_gene: TRBD1; abundance: -; j_gene: TRBJ2-6; v_gene: TRBV5-4; CDR3aa: CASSLRQGVSGANVLTF; CDR3nt: TGTGCCAGCAGCCTCAGACAGGGTGTGTCTGGGGCCAACGTCCTGACTTTC
d_gene: -; abundance: few; j_gene: TRBJ2-2; v_gene: TRBV7-2; CDR3aa: CASSLVGPPGELFF; CDR3nt: TGTGCCAGCAGCTTAGTAGGGCCACCCGGGGAGCTGTTTTTT
d_gene: TRBD2; abundance: once; j_gene: TRBJ2-1; v_gene: TRBV5-1; CDR3aa: CASSPGGSQYNEQFF; CDR3nt: TGCGCCAGCAGCCCGGGGGGGTCGCAGTACAATGAGCAGTTCTTC
d_gene: -; abundance: -; j_gene: TRBJ2-6; v_gene: TRBV24-1; CDR3aa: CATSDPGGSGANVLTF; CDR3nt: TGTGCCACCAGTGATCCTGGGGGCAGTGGGGCCAACGTCCTGACTTTC
d_gene: -; abundance: -; j_gene: TRBJ1-5; v_gene: TRBV10-3; CDR3aa: CAIRQTDRQPQHF; CDR3nt: TGTGCCATCAGACAGACAGATCGTCAGCCCCAGCATTTT
d_gene: -; abundance: -; j_gene: TRBJ1-5; v_gene: TRBV2; CDR3aa: CASSGPRQPQHF; CDR3nt: TGTGCCAGCAGTGGCCCCCGGCAGCCCCAGCATTTT
d_gene: TRBD2; abundance: once; j_gene: TRBJ2-1; v_gene: TRBV4-1; CDR3aa: CASSQGSGAFGEQFF; CDR3nt: TGCGCCAGCAGCCAAGGTAGCGGGGCATTCGGTGAGCAGTTCTTC
d_gene: -; abundance: -; j_gene: TRBJ2-3; v_gene: TRBV10-3; CDR3aa: CATGAPGSTDTQYF; CDR3nt: TGTGCCACCGGAGCCCCCGGGAGCACAGATACGCAGTATTTT
d_gene: TRBD1; abundance: -; j_gene: TRBJ1-2; v_gene: TRBV7-9; CDR3aa: CASSQGQGPGYTF; CDR3nt: TGTGCCAGCAGCCAAGGACAGGGCCCTGGCTACACCTTC
d_gene: -; abundance: -; j_gene: TRBJ1-4; v_gene: TRBV5-6; CDR3aa: CASSPASGSTNEKLFF; CDR3nt: TGTGCCAGCAGCCCAGCCTCTGGCAGTACTAATGAAAAACTGTTTTTT
d_gene: -; abundance: -; j_gene: TRBJ1-2; v_gene: TRBV6-1; CDR3aa: CASSEATGRTRLRSYGYTF; CDR3nt: TGTGCCAGCAGTGAAGCGACAGGTCGGACACGGCTTCGTTCCTATGGCTACACCTTC
d_gene: -; abundance: -; j_gene: TRBJ1-6; v_gene: TRBV19; CDR3aa: CASRPGLNSPLHF; CDR3nt: TGTGCCAGCCGCCCAGGACTTAATTCACCCCTCCACTTT
d_gene: -; abundance: -; j_gene: TRBJ2-3; v_gene: TRBV19; CDR3aa: CASSVRGGDTQYF; CDR3nt: TGTGCCAGTAGTGTACGGGGCGGAGATACGCAGTATTTT
d_gene: -; abundance: -; j_gene: TRBJ1-2; v_gene: TRBV7-2; CDR3aa: CASSRDRAGYTF; CDR3nt: TGTGCCAGCAGCCGCGATCGGGCTGGCTACACCTTC
d_gene: -; abundance: -; j_gene: TRBJ2-5; v_gene: TRBV28; CDR3aa: CASSLMAGVAETQYF; CDR3nt: TGTGCCAGCAGTTTAATGGCAGGGGTTGCGGAGACCCAGTACTTC
d_gene: TRBD1; abundance: -; j_gene: TRBJ2-2; v_gene: TRBV7-9; CDR3aa: CASSCPGTGGGTGELFF; CDR3nt: TGTGCCAGCAGCTGTCCCGGGACAGGGGGCGGCACCGGGGAGCTGTTTTTT
d_gene: -; abundance: -; j_gene: TRBJ2-5; v_gene: TRBV9; CDR3aa: CASSATWDQETQYF; CDR3nt: TGTGCCAGCAGCGCAACGTGGGACCAAGAGACCCAGTACTTC
d_gene: -; abundance: few; j_gene: TRBJ2-3; v_gene: TRBV5-8; CDR3aa: CASPGDTQYF; CDR3nt: TGTGCCAGTCCGGGAGATACGCAGTATTTT
d_gene: -; abundance: -; j_gene: TRBJ1-1; v_gene: TRBV5-6; CDR3aa: CASTRRGNPNTEAFF; CDR3nt: TGTGCCAGCACCCGAAGGGGGAATCCGAACACTGAAGCTTTCTTT
d_gene: TRBD2; abundance: -; j_gene: TRBJ2-2; v_gene: TRBV5-8; CDR3aa: CASSRRLGLVNTGELFF; CDR3nt: TGTGCCAGCAGCCGACGACTCGGACTAGTTAACACCGGGGAGCTGTTTTTT
d_gene: TRBD1; abundance: -; j_gene: TRBJ1-6; v_gene: TRBV2; CDR3aa: CASTMTGLGNSPLHF; CDR3nt: TGTGCCAGCACCATGACAGGGTTGGGTAATTCACCCCTCCACTTT